The source of this TCR beta chain is a study of blood T cells in healthy people across ages. For the second PCR, which ran for 7 to 11 cycles, a sample-barcoded 5' primer and a J-beta primer mix were used. A single record per CDR3 protein comes from TCRdb applying MiXCR to the 5' RACE reads. The data show 600,000 to 900,000 distinct CDR3 sequences, about a quarter seen once. This clonotype has just one count. V lost 6 bases to trimming and J lost 0 bases, with 17 bases between them. CDR3 length equals 16 residues. The germline V gene has CDR1 ENHRY and CDR2 SYGVKD. These records were also assigned to another study, of T cells of mothers and their children. That work adds: Every mother produced more than 9.5 million TCR beta CDR3 reads, whereas every child provided approximately 3 million.

This chain links TRBV10-3 with TRBJ1-1, with D possibly being TRBD1 (5 bases). This clonotype originated in a boy younger than 18 in good health. Sequenced input: blood. CDR3 sequence reads: CAIRSGKGELNTEAFF. Here the CDR3 DNA reads TGTGCCATCAGATCCGGGAAAGGGGAATTGAACACTGAAGCTTTCTTT.